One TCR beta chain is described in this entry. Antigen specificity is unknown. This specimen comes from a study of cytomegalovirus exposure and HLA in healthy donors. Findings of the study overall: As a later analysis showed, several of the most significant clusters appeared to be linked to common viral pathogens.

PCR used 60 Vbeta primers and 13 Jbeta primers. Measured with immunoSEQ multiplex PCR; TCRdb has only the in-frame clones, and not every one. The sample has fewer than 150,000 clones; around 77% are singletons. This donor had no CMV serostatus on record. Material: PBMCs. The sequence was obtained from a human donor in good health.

The chain's CDR3 is CASSLVLTGGSNYGYTF. DNA for the CDR3: TGTGCCAGCAGCTTAGTGTTGACAGGGGGCTCAAACTATGGCTACACCTTC. This rearrangement joins TRBV11-2 to TRBJ1-2, with 10 nucleotides matching TRBD1. The CDR3 runs to 17 residues. Germline V CDR1 and CDR2: SGHAT, FQNNGV. After removal of 1 base from V and 2 bases from J, the junction contained 7 bases not matched to a gene.